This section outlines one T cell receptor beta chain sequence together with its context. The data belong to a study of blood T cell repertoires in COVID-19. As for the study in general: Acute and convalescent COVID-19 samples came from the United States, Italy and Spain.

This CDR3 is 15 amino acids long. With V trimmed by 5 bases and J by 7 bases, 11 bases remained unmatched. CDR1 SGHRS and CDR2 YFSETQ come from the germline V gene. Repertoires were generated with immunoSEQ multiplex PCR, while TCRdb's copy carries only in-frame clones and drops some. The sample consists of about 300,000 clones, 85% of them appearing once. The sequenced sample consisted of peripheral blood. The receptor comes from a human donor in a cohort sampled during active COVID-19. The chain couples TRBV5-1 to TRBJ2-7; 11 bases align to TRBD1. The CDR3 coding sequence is TGCGCCAGCAGGAGGGCGGGACAGGGGGGTTCGGAGCAGTACTTC. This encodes CASRRAGQGGSEQYF.